The 8 T cell receptor beta chains given below trace back to one sample, sequenced in a study of cytomegalovirus exposure and HLA in healthy donors. This PCR relied on a set of 60 Vbeta primers and 13 Jbeta primers. Produced via immunoSEQ multiplex PCR; TCRdb's table is partial and in-frame only. The table lists 120,000 or so clones, 78% of them singletons, with about 11% in the top ten. The source material was PBMCs. These receptors came from a man aged 25 to 40 in good health and CMV-seropositive.

This clone occurred once. The rearrangement joins TRBV28 to TRBJ2-7; 9 bases agree with TRBD2. V lost 2 bases and J lost 1; bases outside the gene matches: 18. The CDR3 totals 20 residues. Germline assignment: CDR1 MDHEN and CDR2 SYDVKM. The CDR3 protein is CASSLPPAGGRAGWSYEQYF. In nucleotides, the CDR3 is TGTGCCAGCAGTTTACCCCCCGCGGGCGGGAGGGCCGGTTGGTCCTACGAGCAGTACTTC.

V gene TRBV5-1 combines with J gene TRBJ1-2, with 9 bases identical to TRBD1. The CDR3 runs to 16 residues. Per the germline V gene, CDR1 is SGHRS and CDR2 is YFSETQ. V shed 4 bases, J shed 0 bases, and the junction held 7 bases outside the gene matches. The CDR3 bases are TGCGCCAGCAGCACAGGGACAGGGTACGCTAACTATGGCTACACCTTC. Translated, it gives CASSTGTGYANYGYTF.

This clone was seen only once. The chain carries TRBV7-8 and TRBJ2-2, with 11 bases identical to TRBD2. Germline V CDR1 and CDR2: SGHVS, FQNEAQ. The V and J ends lost 2 bases and 7 bases, in that order; junction bases with no gene match: 12. The CDR3 is made up of 18 amino acids. CDR3 sequence: CASSLNSGRAIRSGELFF. CDR3 DNA sequence: TGTGCCAGCAGCTTAAATAGCGGGAGGGCCATCCGAAGCGGGGAGCTGTTTTTT.

The rearrangement joins TRBV29-1 to TRBJ2-2, with D uncertain. This CDR3 spans 14 amino acids. V was trimmed by 4 bases and J by 0 bases, leaving 9 bases between them. Germline loops: CDR1 SQVTM, CDR2 ANQGSEA. Here the CDR3 reads CSVVSASNTGELFF. DNA of the CDR3: TGCAGCGTTGTCAGTGCCTCGAACACCGGGGAGCTGTTTTTT.

This chain links TRBV18 with TRBJ2-3; unclear D gene. This CDR3 comprises 14 residues. V lost 2 bases and J 2 bases, leaving 8 bases between the germline ends. Germline lookup yields CDR1 KGHSH and CDR2 LQKENI. The chain's CDR3 is CASSPDTNTDTQYF. The CDR3, as DNA: TGTGCCAGCTCACCAGACACAAACACAGATACGCAGTATTTT.

This clone has only a few counts. The chain couples TRBV28 to TRBJ1-1; TRBD1 might be the D (6 bases). This CDR3 spans 13 amino acids. V lost 4 bases to trimming and J lost 6 bases, with 12 bases between them. Germline values: CDR1 MDHEN, CDR2 SYDVKM. CDR3 bases: TGTGCCAGCAGTTCAGCAGGGGTGGCTGAAGCTTTCTTT. This translates into CASSSAGVAEAFF.

This clone was seen a few times. The chain is built from TRBV6-5 and TRBJ2-3; 12 bases match TRBD2. The germline V gene has CDR1 MNHEY and CDR2 SVGAGI. This CDR3 spans 15 amino acids. With 5 bases clipped from V and 4 bases from J, the junction kept 4 bases outside the gene matches. The CDR3 DNA reads TGTGCCAGCAGTCCTCTAGCGGGAGGGGCAGATACGCAGTATTTT. Amino acids: CASSPLAGGADTQYF.

The chain links TRBV7-2 to TRBJ1-1; 9 bases match TRBD1. This CDR3 has 14 residues. Trimming removed 7 bases from V and 1 base from J; junction bases left unmatched: 4. Germline V gene sequence: CDR1 SGHTA, CDR2 FQGNSA. Here the CDR3 reads CASTRTGANTEAFF. The DNA for the CDR3 is TGTGCCAGCACCAGGACAGGGGCGAACACTGAAGCTTTCTTT.